This T cell receptor (beta chain) originates from a study of cytotoxic CD8 clonotypes in ibrutinib-treated CLL (dated by TCRdb to the early 2020s). Study-wide context: The cohort had about a dozen relapsed/refractory and roughly 15 treatment-naive patients; approximately 18 were IGHV unmutated. Partial responses were observed in some 24 patients and complete responses in 2; after a median follow-up of around 68 months, remission was maintained in 15 or so patients and progression was observed in approximately twelve. Response samples were obtained after a median of around 11 months of treatment, with a range of about 6 to 36 months. On average, each sample had roughly 230,000 productive templates and more than 75,000 productive rearrangements. Longitudinal samples were available for about 30% of the roughly 86 trial participants. Cryopreserved peripheral blood mononuclear cells were collected at three points: before therapy, at response, and at either sustained remission or disease progression. All remission and progressive disease samples were collected while patients were still receiving ibrutinib.

Each clonotype received, on average, approximately 9.9x coverage in deep resolution sequencing performed on a MiSeq, where the target depth lay between 1 in 1 million and 1 in 200,000 T cells. The immunoSEQ hsTCRB Kit was used to generate TCR beta libraries. Processing in the source paper ran as follows. Data were analyzed with ImmunoSEQ Data Assistant and ImmunoSEQ Analyzer, with V, D and J genes assigned per IMGT definitions. Clonality, with values ranging from 0 to 1, was calculated as one minus the normalized Shannon entropy of productive rearrangement frequencies. Only overrepresented clonotypes making up at least 0.05% of each patient's repertoire were included in the public clonotype analysis. Repertoires from roughly 13 age-matched healthy donors in immuneACCESS were used as clonality controls. What TCRdb holds here is the immuneACCESS table cut down to in-frame rearrangements. Part of the clones is not present; checked against another copy, under half of the missing clones reflect an unresolved V gene, and the others are unexplained. That table furnishes V, J and clone size, whereas the DNA furnished D and trimming. The sample table contains 100,000 to 150,000 clones; only one count was recorded for approximately 85% of them. The ten most abundant clones make up about 1.9% of the sample.

V loses 5 bases at its end and J loses 6 bases; junction bases beyond the gene matches: 5. CDR1 and CDR2 are drawn from the germline V gene: MNHEY, SVGAGI. The CDR3 runs 15 amino acids, cysteine and phenylalanine included. Only the CDR3 DNA is retained, 45 bases long and in frame from the first base. Paper-wide results and their limitations: Public clonotypes were rare and either contracted or stayed stable during treatment, and the rise in clonality at ibrutinib response reflected the expansion of private clonotypes. Baseline clonality exceeded that of age-matched healthy donors and correlated strongly with circulating CD8+ T-cell counts. At ibrutinib response clonality went up, during sustained remission it held steady, and at progression it dropped back toward baseline. Sampling times were not matched between sustained-remission and progressing patients, and lymph node repertoires were not studied.

This clone has only one observation. Its antigen has not been determined. The input lacks base qualities; no much larger clone sits a single base away. The meaning of the sample's time point label: around 25 months on ibrutinib. For TCR beta library preparation, about 2 micrograms of genomic DNA were isolated from cryopreserved PBMCs. High-throughput TCR beta sequencing was performed on longitudinal blood samples from CLL patients receiving ibrutinib monotherapy. The patients took part in an open-label, single-center phase 2 trial of ibrutinib monotherapy. The sample was PBMCs, taken after 24 months of ibrutinib treatment. The TCR comes from a human donor with chronic lymphocytic leukemia. Rearrangement joined TRBV6-5 to TRBJ2-4, and TRBD1 aligns with 12 junction nucleotides. The nucleotides read TGTGCCAGCAGTAGGTGGGGACAGGGGGCAAACATTCAGTACTTC. This translates into CASSRWGQGANIQYF.